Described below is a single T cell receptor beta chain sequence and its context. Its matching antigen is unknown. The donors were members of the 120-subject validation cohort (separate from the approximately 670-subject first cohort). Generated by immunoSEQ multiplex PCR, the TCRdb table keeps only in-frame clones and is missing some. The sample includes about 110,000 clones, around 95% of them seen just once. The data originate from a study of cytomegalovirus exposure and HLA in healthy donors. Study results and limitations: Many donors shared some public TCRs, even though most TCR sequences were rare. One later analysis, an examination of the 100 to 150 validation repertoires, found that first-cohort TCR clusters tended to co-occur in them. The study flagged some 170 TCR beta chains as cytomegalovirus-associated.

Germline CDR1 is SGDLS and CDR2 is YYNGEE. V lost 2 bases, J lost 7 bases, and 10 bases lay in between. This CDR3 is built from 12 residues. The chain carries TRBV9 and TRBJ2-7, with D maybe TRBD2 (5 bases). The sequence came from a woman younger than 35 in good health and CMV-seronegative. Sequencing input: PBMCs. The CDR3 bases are TGTGCCAGCAGCGTGGAGGTGGGGGAGCAGTACTTC. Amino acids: CASSVEVGEQYF.